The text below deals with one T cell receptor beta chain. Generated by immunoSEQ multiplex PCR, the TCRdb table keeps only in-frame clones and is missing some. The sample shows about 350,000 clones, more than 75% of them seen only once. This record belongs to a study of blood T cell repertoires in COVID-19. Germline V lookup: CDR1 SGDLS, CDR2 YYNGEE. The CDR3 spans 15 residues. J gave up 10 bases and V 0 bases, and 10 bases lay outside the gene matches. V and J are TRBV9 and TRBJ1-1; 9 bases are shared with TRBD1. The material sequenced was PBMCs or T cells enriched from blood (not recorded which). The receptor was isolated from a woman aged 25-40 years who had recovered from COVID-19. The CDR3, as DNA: TGTGCCAGCAGCGTAGAGTCGGGACAGGGTTTTGCAGCTTTCTTT. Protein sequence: CASSVESGQGFAAFF.